The next 27 T cell receptor beta chains were all read from a single sample in a study of blood T cell repertoires in COVID-19. Sequencing was performed with immunoSEQ multiplex PCR; in TCRdb, only in-frame clones are kept and a portion is missing. The sample carries fewer than 250,000 clones, 86% recorded once. The sample was peripheral blood. The receptor set was obtained from a woman aged 70 to 79 with acute or convalescent COVID-19.

This clone is medium-sized by share. The chain is built from TRBV5-4 and TRBJ1-2; 7 bases agree with TRBD1. Germline V CDR1 and CDR2: SGHNT, YYREEE (reference sequence). The CDR3 sequence is 15 residues long. The V gene end was trimmed by 0 bases and the J gene end by 7 bases; junction bases not matched to a gene: 9. The CDR3 here is CASSLDETGLGGYTF. CDR3 bases: TGTGCCAGCAGCTTGGACGAGACAGGGCTTGGTGGCTACACCTTC.

V and J are TRBV28 and TRBJ1-2; 9 bases are a match to TRBD1. This CDR3 contains 14 residues. The V gene's germline CDR1 is MDHEN and CDR2 SYDVKM. V was clipped by 2 bases and J by 4 bases; unmatched bases: 2. Written as DNA, the CDR3 is TGTGCCAGCAGTTTAGGGACAGGGCCCTATGGCTACACCTTC. This gives the protein CASSLGTGPYGYTF.

The J gene is TRBJ2-1, the V gene TRBV14; perhaps TRBD2 as D (6 bases). This CDR3 is 19 amino acids long. Germline CDR1 reads SGHDN; CDR2 reads FVKESK. Trimming shortened V by 0 bases and J by 5 bases, and 23 bases separated the two germline ends. The DNA for the CDR3 is TGTGCCAGCAGCCAAGAAATGCCCCGCCTAGCGTTGTGGGACAATGAGCAGTTCTTC. Translated, it gives CASSQEMPRLALWDNEQFF.

The chain combines TRBV28 with TRBJ2-2; 8 bases align to TRBD2. The CDR3 length is 15 residues. Per germline, CDR1 MDHEN and CDR2 SYDVKM. The V segment lost 5 bases and the J segment 5 bases; nucleotides outside the gene matches: 7. The DNA for the CDR3 is TGTGCCAGCAGTGAAGCGGGAGTGAAGACCGGGGAGCTGTTTTTT. Translated: CASSEAGVKTGELFF.

The chain employs TRBV6-2 or TRBV6-3 and TRBJ1-1, with D unresolved. With 6 bases removed from V and 4 bases from J, the gap between germline ends came to 9 bases. This CDR3 comprises 12 residues. Per the germline V gene, CDR1 is MNHEY and CDR2 is SVGEGT. DNA for the CDR3: TGTGCCAGCAGCGAAGCTAGCACTGAAGCTTTCTTT. Its translation: CASSEASTEAFF.

This rearrangement joins TRBV28 to TRBJ1-1; no reliable D call. Per germline, CDR1 MDHEN and CDR2 SYDVKM. Trimming removed 2 bases from V and 1 base from J, with 14 bases in between. The CDR3 is 16 amino acids. The CDR3 DNA sequence: TGTGCCAGCAGTTTAGCCACAGTGGGCAGGAACACTGAAGCTTTCTTT. Translated, it gives CASSLATVGRNTEAFF.

The chain uses TRBV6-2 or TRBV6-3 and TRBJ1-6; no reliable D call. Germline CDR1 and CDR2: MNHEY and SVGEGT. This CDR3 is 14 amino acids long. Trimming took 1 base from V and 8 from J, leaving 9 bases between them. The CDR3 protein is CASSYFRSDSPLHF. CDR3 in DNA: TGTGCCAGCAGTTACTTCAGATCCGATTCACCCCTCCACTTT.

This chain joins TRBV7-9 and TRBJ2-1; possible D gene TRBD1, 6 bases. CDR3 length equals 13 residues. Trimming removed 2 bases at V and 10 bases at J, with 12 bases between. Germline loops: CDR1 SEHNR, CDR2 FQNEAQ (reference sequence). For the CDR3, the DNA is TGTGCCAGCAGCTTACTTGGGACACTCGAGCAGTTCTTC. This encodes CASSLLGTLEQFF.

This clone has only one observation. The CDR3 DNA reads TGTGCCAGCAGTTCCCCCACAGACAGGGCAAAGGTGGTTAGCACAGATACGCAGTATTTT. Encoded protein: CASSSPTDRAKVVSTDTQYF. This rearrangement joins TRBV28 to TRBJ2-3, with 7 bases that match TRBD1. The CDR3 loop spans 20 amino acids. The V gene end was trimmed by 4 bases and the J gene end by 0 bases; junction bases not matched to a gene: 19. Germline V CDR1 and CDR2: MDHEN, SYDVKM.

The V and J genes are TRBV5-1 and TRBJ1-1; D is unclear. Trimming cost V 3 bases and J 1 base, with 16 bases left between them. The CDR3 is 16 amino acids. In germline, CDR1 is SGHRS, CDR2 YFSETQ. CDR3 amino acids: CASSSGLAPGNTEAFF. As DNA, the CDR3 is TGCGCCAGCAGCTCCGGACTTGCCCCCGGGAACACTGAAGCTTTCTTT. Combining the CDR3 with reference TRBV5-1 and TRBJ1-1 gives the whole variable domain KAGVTQTPRYLIKTRGQQVTLSCSPISGHRSVSWYQQTPGQGLQFLFEYFSETQRNKGNFPGRFSGRQFSNSRSEMNVSTLELGDSALYLCASSSGLAPGNTEAFFGQGTRLTVV.

This clone is a singleton in its sample. The V and J genes are TRBV12-5 and TRBJ1-5; D gene ambiguous. The CDR3 is made up of 16 amino acids. Per the germline V gene, CDR1 is LGHNT and CDR2 is FRNRAP. V was clipped by 2 bases and J by 3 bases, with 14 bases between them. Here the CDR3 DNA reads TGTGCTAGTGGTTTGCTCCCCGGCGGATTCAATCAGCCCCAGCATTTT. Protein product: CASGLLPGGFNQPQHF.

The chain uses TRBV6-2 or TRBV6-3 and TRBJ1-5; D unresolved. Germline CDR1 and CDR2: MNHEY and SVGEGT. Trimming removed 4 bases at V and 3 bases at J, with 7 bases between. This CDR3 spans 13 amino acids. CDR3 sequence reads: CASSLAPNQPQHF. The CDR3 coding sequence is TGTGCCAGCAGTTTGGCACCCAATCAGCCCCAGCATTTT.

The V gene is TRBV11-1, the J gene TRBJ2-1; 7 bases line up with TRBD1. Per germline, CDR1 SGHAT and CDR2 FQDESV (reference sequence). This CDR3 has 14 amino acids. V dropped 5 bases and J dropped 6; count of bases not matched to a gene: 7. This chain's CDR3 is CASSRQGQPNEQFF. CDR3 coding DNA: TGTGCCAGCAGCCGACAGGGCCAGCCCAATGAGCAGTTCTTC.

This chain connects TRBV25-1 to TRBJ2-1, with 7 bases fitting TRBD2. CDR1 and CDR2 (germline): MGHDK, SYGVNS. This CDR3 is built from 17 residues. Losses at the gene ends were 6 bases for V and 0 bases for J; bases not matched to a gene: 11. The DNA for the CDR3 is TGTGCCAGCAGCGCCAAGGGACTAAGGAGCTCCTACAATGAGCAGTTCTTC. Amino acids: CASSAKGLRSSYNEQFF.

The chain has TRBV2 and TRBJ1-2; D gene ambiguous. V lost 4 bases to trimming and J lost 5 bases, with 11 bases between them. CDR3 length equals 13 residues. CDR1 and CDR2 (germline): SNHLY, FYNNEI. The CDR3 coding sequence is TGTGCCAGCAGTGCAAATTCGGGGTATGGCTACACCTTC. This codes for CASSANSGYGYTF.

The CDR3 nucleotides read TGTGCCAGCTCGGACTATAAGGAGACCCAGTACTTC. It encodes CASSDYKETQYF. This chain links TRBV19 with TRBJ2-5, with D possibly matching TRBD2 (6 bases). The CDR3 consists of 12 residues. Trimming took off 9 bases at V and 5 bases at J, with 13 bases between the two ends. From germline, CDR1 is LNHDA and CDR2 SQIVND (reference sequence).

The rearrangement joins TRBV5-1 to TRBJ2-7, with a weak D call TRBD1 (6 bases). Germline CDR1 is SGHRS and CDR2 is YFSETQ. V gave up 0 bases and J gave up 0 bases, with 16 bases separating them. The CDR3 is 17 residues long. Here the CDR3 DNA reads TGCGCCAGCAGCTTGGGACACAGGGCGATGAGCTCCTACGAGCAGTACTTC. Amino acids: CASSLGHRAMSSYEQYF.

This clone was observed once. V usage is TRBV7-2 and J usage is TRBJ2-6; 10 bases fit TRBD2. V trimming: 0 bases; J trimming: 2 bases; junction bases outside the gene matches: 4. CDR3 length: 18 amino acids. Germline V gene lookup returns CDR1 SGHTA and CDR2 FQGNSA. CDR3: CASSLAASGSAGANVLTF. CDR3 in DNA: TGTGCCAGCAGCTTAGCGGCTAGCGGGAGTGCTGGGGCCAACGTCCTGACTTTC.

This chain joins TRBV29-1 and TRBJ1-2; D not resolved. Trimming pared 2 bases from V and 14 bases from J, leaving 12 bases between. The CDR3 runs 10 residues. CDR1 is SQVTM and CDR2 is ANQGSEA in the germline V gene. Here the CDR3 reads CSVETEARTF. CDR3 bases: TGCAGCGTTGAAACGGAGGCTAGGACCTTC.

The gene calls are TRBV6-5 and TRBJ1-2; D perhaps matches TRBD1 (5 bases). This CDR3 is 14 amino acids long. V was clipped by 4 bases and J by 5 bases, with 14 bases between them. The V gene's germline CDR1 is MNHEY and CDR2 SVGAGI. The CDR3 sequence: CASSSSGGPYGYTF. The CDR3 coding sequence is TGTGCCAGCAGTTCGTCGGGGGGTCCATATGGCTACACCTTC.

The chain links TRBV19 to TRBJ1-1; TRBD1 might be the D (5 bases). CDR1 is LNHDA, CDR2 SQIVND, per germline (reference sequence). The CDR3 has 15 residues. V shed 7 bases and J shed 5 bases, with 20 bases lying between them. DNA of the CDR3: TGTGCCAGTAACGCCTCTCCCGGGGGTTTGACTGAAGCTTTCTTT. Its translation is CASNASPGGLTEAFF.

This clone came up a few times. The identical CDR3 is also encoded by other nucleotide sequences in the sample. The CDR3 DNA sequence: TGCGCCAGCAGCTTGGAGGGGACAGGGGGCTCCTATGGCTACACCTTC. It translates to CASSLEGTGGSYGYTF. The rearrangement joins TRBV5-1 to TRBJ1-2; TRBD1 agrees at 12 bases. Per germline, CDR1 SGHRS and CDR2 YFSETQ. V was clipped by 0 bases and J by 4 bases; unmatched bases: 4. There are 16 residues in the CDR3.

The CDR3 region is CASSPLPAGNYGYTF. In nucleotides, the CDR3 is TGTGCCAGCTCACCACTGCCGGCCGGGAACTATGGCTACACCTTC. V and J are TRBV18 and TRBJ1-2; D call uncertain. The length of the CDR3 is 15 residues. Germline V gene data show CDR1 as KGHSH and CDR2 as LQKENI. Trimming removed 1 base from V and 2 bases from J, with 11 bases in between.

V and J are TRBV18 and TRBJ2-7; tentative D call: TRBD1 (6 bases). Germline CDR1 KGHSH, CDR2 LQKENI. V lost 4 bases, J lost 6 bases, and 10 bases lay in between. The CDR3 loop spans 12 amino acids. Here the CDR3 reads CASSQGGTEQYF. The CDR3 bases are TGTGCCAGCTCACAAGGGGGTACCGAGCAGTACTTC.

There are a few counts of this clone. The gene calls are TRBV19 and TRBJ1-5, with TRBD1 matching over 10 bases. The CDR3 contains 15 residues. In germline, CDR1 is LNHDA, CDR2 SQIVND (reference sequence). The V gene end was trimmed by 6 bases and the J gene end by 3 bases; junction bases not matched to a gene: 5. DNA of the CDR3: TGTGCCAGTAGAAGGACAGGGGGTAACAATCAGCCCCAGCATTTT. Protein: CASRRTGGNNQPQHF.

This clone was found a few times. Different DNA sequences within this sample yield the same CDR3. V is TRBV29-1 and J is TRBJ1-1; D remains unclear. The CDR3 totals 12 residues. The germline gives CDR1 SQVTM, CDR2 ANQGSEA. V was shortened by 3 bases and J by 1 base, with 6 bases between the two germline ends. The CDR3 here is CSVDRGNTEAFF. The CDR3 DNA follows: TGCAGCGTTGATCGGGGGAACACTGAAGCTTTCTTT.

This CDR3 is CASSQRGRAHEQYF. The CDR3, as DNA: TGTGCCAGCAGCCAAAGGGGGAGGGCCCACGAGCAGTACTTC. V is TRBV3-1 (or the pseudogene TRBV3-2) and J is TRBJ2-7; D is possibly TRBD2 (7 bases). Looked up from germline, CDR1 is LGHDT and CDR2 is YNNKEL (reference sequence). The CDR3 length is 14 residues. The ends were cut back, 2 bases at V and 5 bases at J, with 13 bases in the middle.